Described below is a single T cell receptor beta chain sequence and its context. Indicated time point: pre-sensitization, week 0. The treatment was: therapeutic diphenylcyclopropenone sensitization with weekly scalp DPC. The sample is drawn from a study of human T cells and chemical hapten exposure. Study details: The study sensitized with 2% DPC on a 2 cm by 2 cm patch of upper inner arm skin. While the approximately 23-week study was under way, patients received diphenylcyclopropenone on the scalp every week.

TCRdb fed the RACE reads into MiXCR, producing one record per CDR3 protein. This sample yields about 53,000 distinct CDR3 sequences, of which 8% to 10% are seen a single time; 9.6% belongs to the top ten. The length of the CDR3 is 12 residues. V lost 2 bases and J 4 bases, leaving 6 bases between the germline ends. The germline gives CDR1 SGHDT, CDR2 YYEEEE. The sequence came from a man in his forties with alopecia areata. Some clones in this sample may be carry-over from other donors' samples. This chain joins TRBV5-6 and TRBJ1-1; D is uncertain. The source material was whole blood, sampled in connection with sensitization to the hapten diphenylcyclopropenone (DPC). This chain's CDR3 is CASSFRSTEAFF. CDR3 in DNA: TGTGCCAGCAGCTTCCGGAGCACTGAAGCTTTCTTT.